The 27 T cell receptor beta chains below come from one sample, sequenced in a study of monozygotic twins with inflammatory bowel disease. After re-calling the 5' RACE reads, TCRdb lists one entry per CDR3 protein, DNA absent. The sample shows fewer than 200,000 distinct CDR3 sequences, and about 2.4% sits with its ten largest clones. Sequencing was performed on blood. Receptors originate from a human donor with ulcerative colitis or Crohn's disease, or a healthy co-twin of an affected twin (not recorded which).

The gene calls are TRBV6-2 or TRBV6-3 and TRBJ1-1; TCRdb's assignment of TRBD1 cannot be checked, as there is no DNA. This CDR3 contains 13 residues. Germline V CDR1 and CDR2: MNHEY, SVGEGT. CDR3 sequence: CASSYGRTTEAFF.

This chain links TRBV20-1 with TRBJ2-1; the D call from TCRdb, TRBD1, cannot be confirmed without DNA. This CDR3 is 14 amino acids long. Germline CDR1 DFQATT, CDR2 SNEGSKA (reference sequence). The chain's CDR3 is CSALMDRVDNEQFF.

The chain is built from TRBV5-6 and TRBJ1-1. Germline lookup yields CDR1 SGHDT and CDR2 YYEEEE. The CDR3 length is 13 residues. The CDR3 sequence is CASSVGIYTEAFF.

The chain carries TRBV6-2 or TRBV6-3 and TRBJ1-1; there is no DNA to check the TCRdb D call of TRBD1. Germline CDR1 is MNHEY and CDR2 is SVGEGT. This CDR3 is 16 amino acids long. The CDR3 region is CASSSSRVLGGEGAFF.

The CDR3 protein is CSARPPGGSEGYTF. The chain is built from TRBV20-1 and TRBJ1-2; without DNA, the TCRdb call of TRBD1 cannot be checked. The germline gives CDR1 DFQATT, CDR2 SNEGSKA (reference sequence). The CDR3 length is 14 residues.

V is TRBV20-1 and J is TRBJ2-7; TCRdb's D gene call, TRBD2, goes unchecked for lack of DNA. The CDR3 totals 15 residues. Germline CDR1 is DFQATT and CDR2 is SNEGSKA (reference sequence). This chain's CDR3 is CSAARTSGGVYEQYF.

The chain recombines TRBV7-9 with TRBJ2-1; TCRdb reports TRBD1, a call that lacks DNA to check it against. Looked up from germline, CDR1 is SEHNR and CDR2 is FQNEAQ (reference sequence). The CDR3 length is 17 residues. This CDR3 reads CASSLALAGRDKGEQFF.

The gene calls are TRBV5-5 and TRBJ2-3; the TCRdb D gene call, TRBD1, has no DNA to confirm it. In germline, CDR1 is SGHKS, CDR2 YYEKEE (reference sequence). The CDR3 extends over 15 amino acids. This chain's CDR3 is CASSLGQGLTDTQYF. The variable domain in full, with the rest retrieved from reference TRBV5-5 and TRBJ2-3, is DAGVTQSPTHLIKTRGQQVTLRCSPISGHKSVSWYQQVLGQGPQFIFQYYEKEERGRGNFPDRFSARQFPNYSSELNVNALLLGDSALYLCASSLGQGLTDTQYFGPGTRLTVL.

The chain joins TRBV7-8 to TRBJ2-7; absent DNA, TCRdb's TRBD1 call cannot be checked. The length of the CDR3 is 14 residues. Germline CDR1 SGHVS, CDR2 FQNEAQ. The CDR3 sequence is CASSSRTATYEQYF.

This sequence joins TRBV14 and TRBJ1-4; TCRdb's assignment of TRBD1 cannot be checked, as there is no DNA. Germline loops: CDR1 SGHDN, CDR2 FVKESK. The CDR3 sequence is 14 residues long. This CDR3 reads CASSHRDLNEKLFF.

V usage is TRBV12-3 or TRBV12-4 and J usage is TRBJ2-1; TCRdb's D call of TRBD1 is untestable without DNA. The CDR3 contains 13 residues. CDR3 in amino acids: CASSSLQGNEQFF.

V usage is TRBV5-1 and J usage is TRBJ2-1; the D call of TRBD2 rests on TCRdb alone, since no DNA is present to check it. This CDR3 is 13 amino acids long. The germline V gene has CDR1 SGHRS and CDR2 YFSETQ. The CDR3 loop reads CASSRGELAQQFF.

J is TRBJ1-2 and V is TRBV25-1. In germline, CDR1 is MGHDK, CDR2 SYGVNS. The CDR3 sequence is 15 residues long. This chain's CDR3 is CASSGEQIPNYGYTF.

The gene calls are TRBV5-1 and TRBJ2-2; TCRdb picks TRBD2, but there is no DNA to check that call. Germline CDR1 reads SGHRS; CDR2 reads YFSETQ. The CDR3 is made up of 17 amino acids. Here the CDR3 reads CASTLLLGRWDTGELFF.

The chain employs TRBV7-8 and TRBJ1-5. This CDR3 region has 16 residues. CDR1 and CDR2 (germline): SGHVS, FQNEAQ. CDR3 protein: CASSSRRGYSNQPQHF.

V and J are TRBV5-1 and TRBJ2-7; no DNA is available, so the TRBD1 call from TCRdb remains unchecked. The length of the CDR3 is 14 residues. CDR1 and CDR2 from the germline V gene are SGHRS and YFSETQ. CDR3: CASGFRAGTYEQYF.

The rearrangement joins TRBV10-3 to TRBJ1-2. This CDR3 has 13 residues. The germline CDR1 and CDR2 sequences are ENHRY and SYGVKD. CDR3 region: CAISDAEGYGYTF.

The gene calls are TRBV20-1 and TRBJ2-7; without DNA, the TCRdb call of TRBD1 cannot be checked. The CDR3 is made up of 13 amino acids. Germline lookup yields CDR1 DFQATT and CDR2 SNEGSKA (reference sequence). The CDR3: CSARLGQYYEQYF.

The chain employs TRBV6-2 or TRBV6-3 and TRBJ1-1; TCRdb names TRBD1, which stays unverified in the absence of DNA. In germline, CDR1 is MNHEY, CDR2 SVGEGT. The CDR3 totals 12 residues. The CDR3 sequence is CASSYMRGQAFF.

The chain's CDR3 is CASSPLVGGNTEAFF. V is TRBV7-3 and J is TRBJ1-1; the D gene TCRdb calls, TRBD1, cannot be checked with no DNA. This CDR3 is 15 amino acids long. CDR1 and CDR2 from the germline V gene are SGHTA and FQGTGA.

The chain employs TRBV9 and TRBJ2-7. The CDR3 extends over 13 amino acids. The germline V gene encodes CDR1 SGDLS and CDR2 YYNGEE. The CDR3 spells CASSVATGWEQYF.

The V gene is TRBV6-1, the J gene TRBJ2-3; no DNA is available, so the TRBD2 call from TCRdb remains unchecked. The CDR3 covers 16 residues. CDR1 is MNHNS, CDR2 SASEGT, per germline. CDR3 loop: CASSARLAASTDTQYF.

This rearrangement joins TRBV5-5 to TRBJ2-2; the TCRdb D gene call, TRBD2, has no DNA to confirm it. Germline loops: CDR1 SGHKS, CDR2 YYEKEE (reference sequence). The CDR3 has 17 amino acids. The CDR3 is CASSLILAGASTGELFF.

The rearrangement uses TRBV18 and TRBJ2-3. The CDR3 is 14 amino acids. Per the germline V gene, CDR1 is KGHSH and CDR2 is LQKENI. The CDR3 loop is CASSPPVFTDTQYF.

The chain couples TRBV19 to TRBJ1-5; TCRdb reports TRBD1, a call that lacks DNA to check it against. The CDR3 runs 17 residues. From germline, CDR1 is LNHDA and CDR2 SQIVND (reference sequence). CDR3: CASSVPPDRGWNQPQHF.

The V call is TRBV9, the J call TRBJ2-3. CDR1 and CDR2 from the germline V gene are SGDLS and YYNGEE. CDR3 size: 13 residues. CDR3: CASSPSNADTQYF.

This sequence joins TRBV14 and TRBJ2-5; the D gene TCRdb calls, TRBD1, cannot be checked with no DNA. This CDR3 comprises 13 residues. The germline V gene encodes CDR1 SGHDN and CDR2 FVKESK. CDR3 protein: CASSPGAEETQYF.